This T cell receptor beta chain came from a study of glioma-infiltrating T cells. About this clonotype: Its matching antigen is unknown. A read error may be the cause here, since a much bigger clone is one base away.

Regarding the study as a whole: Above-expected tissue-blood divergence occurred in all gliomas, most in low-grade ones.

V was trimmed by 6 bases and J by 8 bases, leaving 19 bases between them. The CDR3 is 15 residues long. Amplification of TCR alpha and beta CDR3 regions from RNA used iRepertoire nested multiplex PCR. TCRdb reprocessed the multiplex PCR reads with MiXCR, giving one entry per CDR3 protein. Found here are about 130,000 distinct CDR3 sequences, less than 30% of them singletons; the top ten hold around 15%. The V call is TRBV12-3 or TRBV12-4, the J call TRBJ1-4; possible D gene TRBD1, 5 bases. The material sequenced was glioma tissue, nonneoplastic brain tissue, or PBMCs (not recorded which). The TCR originated in a human donor with low-grade glioma or glioblastoma, undergoing nonglioma brain surgery, or in good health (not recorded which). The CDR3 is CASRPIGTQQEKLFF. The CDR3 bases are TGTGCCAGCAGACCAATTGGGACCCAGCAGGAAAAACTGTTTTTT.